A single T cell receptor (beta chain) is shown here with its context. This entry is derived from a study of OX40 agonist ivuxolimab in advanced cancers. TCRdb's copy holds only in-frame clones and misses some; the assay was immunoSEQ multiplex PCR. This table holds about 31,000 clones, roughly 90% found once. V lost 6 bases and J lost 0, with 12 bases in between. Looked up from germline, CDR1 is MNHEY and CDR2 is SVGAGI. This CDR3 comprises 15 residues. Sequenced material: CD4+ or CD8+ T cells sorted from blood, taken in a trial of the OX40 agonist ivuxolimab. The rearrangement links TRBV6-5 to TRBJ2-1; D may be TRBD2 (5 bases). The sequence came from an adult with an advanced solid tumor such as melanoma, head and neck, liver or kidney cancer. CDR3 sequence reads: CASRLRGSSYNEQFF. The CDR3 bases are TGTGCCAGCAGGCTCCGAGGGAGCTCCTACAATGAGCAGTTCTTC.